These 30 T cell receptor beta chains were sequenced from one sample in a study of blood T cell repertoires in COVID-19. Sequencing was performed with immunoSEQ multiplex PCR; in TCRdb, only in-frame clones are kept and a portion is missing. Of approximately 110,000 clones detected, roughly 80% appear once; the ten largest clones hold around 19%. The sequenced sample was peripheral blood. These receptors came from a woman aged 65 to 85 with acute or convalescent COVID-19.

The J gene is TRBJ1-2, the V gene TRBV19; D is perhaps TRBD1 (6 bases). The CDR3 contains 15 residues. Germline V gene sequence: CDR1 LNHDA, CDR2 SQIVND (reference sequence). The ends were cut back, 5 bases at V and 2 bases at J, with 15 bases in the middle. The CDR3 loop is CASSQAAGANYGYTF. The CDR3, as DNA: TGTGCCAGTAGTCAGGCGGCAGGGGCGAACTATGGCTACACCTTC.

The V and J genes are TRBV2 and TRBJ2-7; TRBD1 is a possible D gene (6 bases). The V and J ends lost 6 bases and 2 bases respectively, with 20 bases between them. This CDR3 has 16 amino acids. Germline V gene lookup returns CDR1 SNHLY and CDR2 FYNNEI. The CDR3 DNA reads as TGTGCCAGCAGGGAAAATAGACAGGCCTCCGCCTACGAGCAGTACTTC. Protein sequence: CASRENRQASAYEQYF.

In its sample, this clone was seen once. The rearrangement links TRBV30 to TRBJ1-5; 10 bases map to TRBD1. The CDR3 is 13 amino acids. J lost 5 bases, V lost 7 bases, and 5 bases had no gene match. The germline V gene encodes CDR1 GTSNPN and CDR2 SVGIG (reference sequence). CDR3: CASGQGRDQPQHF. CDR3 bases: TGTGCCTCGGGACAGGGGCGAGATCAGCCCCAGCATTTT.

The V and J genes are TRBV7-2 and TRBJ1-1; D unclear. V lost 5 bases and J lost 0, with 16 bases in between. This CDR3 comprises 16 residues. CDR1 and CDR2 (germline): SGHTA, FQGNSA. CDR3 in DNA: TGTGCCAGCAGCCCTCAGGAGGGTTTGGTGAACACTGAAGCTTTCTTT. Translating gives CASSPQEGLVNTEAFF.

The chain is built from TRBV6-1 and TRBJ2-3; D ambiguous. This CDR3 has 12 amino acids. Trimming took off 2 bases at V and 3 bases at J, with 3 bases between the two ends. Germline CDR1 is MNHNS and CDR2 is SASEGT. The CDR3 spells CASSEHTDTQYF. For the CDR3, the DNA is TGTGCCAGCAGTGAACATACAGATACGCAGTATTTT.

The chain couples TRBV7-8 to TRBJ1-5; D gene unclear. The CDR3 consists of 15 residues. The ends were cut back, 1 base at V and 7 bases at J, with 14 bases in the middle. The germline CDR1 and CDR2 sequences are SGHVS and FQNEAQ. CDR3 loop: CASSLEAGYGQPQHF. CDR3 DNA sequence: TGTGCCAGCAGCTTAGAAGCGGGGTACGGACAGCCCCAGCATTTT. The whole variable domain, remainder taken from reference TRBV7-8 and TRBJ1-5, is GAGVSQSPRYKVAKRGQDVALRCDPISGHVSLFWYQQALGQGPEFLTYFQNEAQLDKSGLPSDRFFAERPEGSVSTLKIQRTQQEDSAVYLCASSLEAGYGQPQHFGDGTRLSIL.

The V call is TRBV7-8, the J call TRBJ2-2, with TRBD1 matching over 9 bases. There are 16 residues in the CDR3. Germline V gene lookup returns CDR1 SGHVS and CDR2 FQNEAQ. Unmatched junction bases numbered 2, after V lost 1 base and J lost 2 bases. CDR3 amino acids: CASSLVTGGNTGELFF. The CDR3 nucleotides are TGTGCCAGCAGCTTAGTGACAGGGGGTAACACCGGGGAGCTGTTTTTT.

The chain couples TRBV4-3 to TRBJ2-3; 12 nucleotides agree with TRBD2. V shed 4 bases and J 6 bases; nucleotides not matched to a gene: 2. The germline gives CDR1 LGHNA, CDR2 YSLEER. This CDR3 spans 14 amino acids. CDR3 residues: CASSLGLAGDTQYF. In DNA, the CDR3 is TGCGCCAGCAGCCTCGGACTAGCGGGGGATACGCAGTATTTT.

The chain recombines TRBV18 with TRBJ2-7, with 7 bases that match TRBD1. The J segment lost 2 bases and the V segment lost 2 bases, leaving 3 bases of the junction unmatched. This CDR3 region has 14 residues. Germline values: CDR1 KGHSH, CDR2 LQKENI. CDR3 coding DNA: TGTGCCAGCTCACCAACAGGGGTCGCCTACGAGCAGTACTTC. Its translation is CASSPTGVAYEQYF. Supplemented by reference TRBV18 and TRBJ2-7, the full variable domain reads NAGVMQNPRHLVRRRGQEARLRCSPMKGHSHVYWYRQLPEEGLKFMVYLQKENIIDESGMPKERFSAEFPKEGPSILRIQQVVRGDSAAYFCASSPTGVAYEQYFGPGTRLTVT.

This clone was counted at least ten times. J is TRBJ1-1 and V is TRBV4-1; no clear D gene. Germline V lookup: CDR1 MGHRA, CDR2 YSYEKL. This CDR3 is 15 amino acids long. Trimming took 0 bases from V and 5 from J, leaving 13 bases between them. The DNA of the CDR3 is TGCGCCAGCAGCCAAGAAGGCGGCGGAGGGACTGAAGCTTTCTTT. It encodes CASSQEGGGGTEAFF.

CDR3 sequence reads: CASSQNRGGYEQYF. CDR3 nucleotides: TGCGCCAGCAGCCAGAATCGGGGGGGCTACGAGCAGTACTTC. The V gene is TRBV5-1, the J gene TRBJ2-7, with TRBD2 matching over 8 bases. The CDR3 is 14 amino acids. V lost 4 bases and J lost 3; bases outside the gene matches: 6. Germline V gene data show CDR1 as SGHRS and CDR2 as YFSETQ.

The CDR3 DNA sequence: TGTGCCAGCAGTGTAGCGGGGGGGCCTATTTCGAACACCGGGGAGCTGTTTTTT. Amino acids: CASSVAGGPISNTGELFF. The genes are TRBV5-4 and TRBJ2-2, with 11 bases matching TRBD2. CDR1 SGHNT and CDR2 YYREEE come from the germline V gene (reference sequence). This CDR3 spans 18 amino acids. The J segment lost 0 bases and the V segment lost 5 bases, leaving 9 bases of the junction unmatched.

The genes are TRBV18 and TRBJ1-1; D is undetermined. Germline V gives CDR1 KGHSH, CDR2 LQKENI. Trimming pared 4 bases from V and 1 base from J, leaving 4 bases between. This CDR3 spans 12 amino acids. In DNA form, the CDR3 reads TGTGCCAGCTCACGAGAGAACACTGAAGCTTTCTTT. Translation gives CASSRENTEAFF.

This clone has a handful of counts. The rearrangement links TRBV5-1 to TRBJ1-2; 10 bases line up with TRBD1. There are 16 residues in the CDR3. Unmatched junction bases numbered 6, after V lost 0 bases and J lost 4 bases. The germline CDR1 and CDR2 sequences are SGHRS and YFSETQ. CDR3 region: CASSLADRGHGYGYTF. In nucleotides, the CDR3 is TGCGCCAGCAGCTTGGCCGACAGGGGGCATGGCTATGGCTACACCTTC.

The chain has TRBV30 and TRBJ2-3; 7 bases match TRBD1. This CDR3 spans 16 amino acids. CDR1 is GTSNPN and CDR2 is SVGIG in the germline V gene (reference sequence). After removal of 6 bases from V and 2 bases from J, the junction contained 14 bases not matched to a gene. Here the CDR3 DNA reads TGTGCCTGCAATCCGAAGGACAGGTCATCCACAGATACGCAGTATTTT. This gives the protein CACNPKDRSSTDTQYF.

The CDR3 sequence: CASSLDRGSLYGYTF. Here the CDR3 DNA reads TGTGCCAGCAGTCTCGACAGGGGCTCCCTCTATGGCTACACCTTC. The chain couples TRBV7-6 to TRBJ1-2, with 8 bases that match TRBD1. This CDR3 spans 15 amino acids. Germline V CDR1 and CDR2: SGHVS, FNYEAQ. Trimming at V came to 6 bases and at J to 4 bases, leaving 10 bases not matched to a gene.

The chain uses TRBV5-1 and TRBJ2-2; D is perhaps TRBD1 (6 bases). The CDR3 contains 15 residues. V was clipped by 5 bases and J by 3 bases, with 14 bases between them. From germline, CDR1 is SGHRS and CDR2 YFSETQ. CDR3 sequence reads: CASRPTGRYTGELFF. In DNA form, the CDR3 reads TGCGCCAGCAGACCTACAGGGCGGTACACCGGGGAGCTGTTTTTT.

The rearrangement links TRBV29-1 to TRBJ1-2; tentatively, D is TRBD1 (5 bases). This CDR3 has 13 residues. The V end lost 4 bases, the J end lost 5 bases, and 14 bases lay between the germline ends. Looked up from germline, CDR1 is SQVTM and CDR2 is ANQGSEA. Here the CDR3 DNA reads TGCAGCGTTGTGGCCGGGGGGAATTATGGCTACACCTTC. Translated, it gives CSVVAGGNYGYTF.

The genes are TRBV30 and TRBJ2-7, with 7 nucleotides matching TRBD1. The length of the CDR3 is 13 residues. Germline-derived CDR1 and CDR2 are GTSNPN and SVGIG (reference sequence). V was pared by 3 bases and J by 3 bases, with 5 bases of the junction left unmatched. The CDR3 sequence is CAWSVGTVYEQYF. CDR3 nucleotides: TGTGCCTGGAGCGTTGGGACAGTCTACGAGCAGTACTTC.

CDR3 amino acids: CASSGGVRNTGELFF. The CDR3 DNA follows: TGTGCCAGCAGCGGAGGGGTGAGGAACACCGGGGAGCTGTTTTTT. The chain has TRBV6-5 and TRBJ2-2, with D perhaps matching TRBD2 (6 bases). Germline V gene lookup returns CDR1 MNHEY and CDR2 SVGAGI. The CDR3 runs 15 residues. The V gene lost 6 bases and the J gene lost 1 base, with 12 bases spanning the gap.

The CDR3 DNA follows: TGCGCCAGCAGCCTGCTTCCCAGGGGTAACACTGAAGCTTTCTTT. Translating gives CASSLLPRGNTEAFF. The rearrangement links TRBV5-1 to TRBJ1-1; D may be TRBD1 (6 bases). Germline CDR1 is SGHRS and CDR2 is YFSETQ. The CDR3 is 15 residues long. V lost 4 bases, J lost 2 bases, and 15 bases lay in between.

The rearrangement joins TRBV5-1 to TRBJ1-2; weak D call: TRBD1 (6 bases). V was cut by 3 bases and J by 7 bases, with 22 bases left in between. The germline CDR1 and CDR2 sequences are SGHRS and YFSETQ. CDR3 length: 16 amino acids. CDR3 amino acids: CASSSQTRRAGAGYTF. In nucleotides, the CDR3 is TGCGCCAGCAGCTCCCAAACAAGACGGGCAGGGGCTGGCTACACCTTC.

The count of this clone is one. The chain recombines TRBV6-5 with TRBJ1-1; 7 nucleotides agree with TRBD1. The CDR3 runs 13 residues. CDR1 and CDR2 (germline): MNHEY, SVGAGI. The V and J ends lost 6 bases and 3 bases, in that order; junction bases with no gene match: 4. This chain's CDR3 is CASRRQGDTEAFF. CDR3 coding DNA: TGTGCCAGCAGAAGACAGGGCGACACTGAAGCTTTCTTT.

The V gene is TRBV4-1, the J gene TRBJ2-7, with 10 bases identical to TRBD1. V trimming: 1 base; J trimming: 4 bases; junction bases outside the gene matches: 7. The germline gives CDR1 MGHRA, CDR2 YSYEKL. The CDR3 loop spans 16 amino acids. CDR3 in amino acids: CASSQGDRGFPYEQYF. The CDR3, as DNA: TGCGCCAGCAGCCAAGGGGACAGGGGATTTCCGTACGAGCAGTACTTC.

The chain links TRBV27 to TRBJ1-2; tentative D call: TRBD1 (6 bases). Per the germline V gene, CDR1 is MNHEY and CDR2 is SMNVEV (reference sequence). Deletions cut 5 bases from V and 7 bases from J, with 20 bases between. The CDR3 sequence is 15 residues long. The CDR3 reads CASSRAPDSTSGYTF. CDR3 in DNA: TGTGCCAGCAGTCGGGCCCCGGACAGCACTTCTGGCTACACCTTC.

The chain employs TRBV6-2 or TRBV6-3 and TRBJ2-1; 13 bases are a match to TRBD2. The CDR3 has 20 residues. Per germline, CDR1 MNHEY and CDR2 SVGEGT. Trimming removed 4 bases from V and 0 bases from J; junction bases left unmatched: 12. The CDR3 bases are TGTGCCAGCAGTTCCCGACTAGCGGGGGGCGAATTTAGCTCCTACAATGAGCAGTTCTTC. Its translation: CASSSRLAGGEFSSYNEQFF.

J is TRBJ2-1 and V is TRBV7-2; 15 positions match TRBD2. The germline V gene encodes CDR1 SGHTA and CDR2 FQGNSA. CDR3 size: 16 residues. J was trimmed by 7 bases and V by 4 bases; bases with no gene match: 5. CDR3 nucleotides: TGTGCCAGCAGCTGGACTAGCGGGGGGGCTCGAAATGAGCAGTTCTTC. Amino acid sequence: CASSWTSGGARNEQFF.

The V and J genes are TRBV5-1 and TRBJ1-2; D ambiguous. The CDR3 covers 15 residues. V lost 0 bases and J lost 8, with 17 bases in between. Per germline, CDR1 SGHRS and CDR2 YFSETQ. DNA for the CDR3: TGCGCCAGCAGCTTGGAAGGCCCCGGGAGTTGGGGCTACACCTTC. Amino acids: CASSLEGPGSWGYTF.

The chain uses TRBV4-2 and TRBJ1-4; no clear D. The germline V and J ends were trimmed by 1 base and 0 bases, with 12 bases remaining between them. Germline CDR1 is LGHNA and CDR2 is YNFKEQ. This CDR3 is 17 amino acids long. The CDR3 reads CASSQVVYSATNEKLFF. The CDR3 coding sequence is TGTGCCAGCAGCCAAGTTGTCTACTCTGCAACTAATGAAAAACTGTTTTTT.

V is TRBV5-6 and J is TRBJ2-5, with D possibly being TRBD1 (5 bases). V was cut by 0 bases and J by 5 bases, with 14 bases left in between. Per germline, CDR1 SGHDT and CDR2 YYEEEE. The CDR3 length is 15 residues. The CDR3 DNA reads TGTGCCAGCAGCTTGGAGGCAGGGTTCAGGGAGACCCAGTACTTC. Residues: CASSLEAGFRETQYF.